The present entry profiles one TCR beta chain with its context. TCRdb's table, derived via immunoSEQ multiplex PCR, lists solely in-frame clones and lacks some. The sample lists more than 550,000 clones; roughly 86% were seen once. CDR3 length equals 16 residues. V trimming: 4 bases; J trimming: 3 bases; junction bases outside the gene matches: 12. The germline V gene has CDR1 SEHNR and CDR2 FQNEAQ (reference sequence). This sample was included in a study of shared T cell receptors in the human thymus. These same records also appear under a second study, on human thymus T cells. That paper states: Infants served as donors; they were healthy and Finnish and were having corrective surgery for congenital heart defects.

Sequenced input: thymocytes. The J gene is TRBJ2-7, the V gene TRBV7-9, with 7 bases aligning to TRBD2. The TCR was taken from a boy under two years old with a congenital heart defect. CDR3 bases: TGTGCCAGCAGCTCTCATTTCCTAGCGGCAAACTACGAGCAGTACTTC. Protein sequence: CASSSHFLAANYEQYF.